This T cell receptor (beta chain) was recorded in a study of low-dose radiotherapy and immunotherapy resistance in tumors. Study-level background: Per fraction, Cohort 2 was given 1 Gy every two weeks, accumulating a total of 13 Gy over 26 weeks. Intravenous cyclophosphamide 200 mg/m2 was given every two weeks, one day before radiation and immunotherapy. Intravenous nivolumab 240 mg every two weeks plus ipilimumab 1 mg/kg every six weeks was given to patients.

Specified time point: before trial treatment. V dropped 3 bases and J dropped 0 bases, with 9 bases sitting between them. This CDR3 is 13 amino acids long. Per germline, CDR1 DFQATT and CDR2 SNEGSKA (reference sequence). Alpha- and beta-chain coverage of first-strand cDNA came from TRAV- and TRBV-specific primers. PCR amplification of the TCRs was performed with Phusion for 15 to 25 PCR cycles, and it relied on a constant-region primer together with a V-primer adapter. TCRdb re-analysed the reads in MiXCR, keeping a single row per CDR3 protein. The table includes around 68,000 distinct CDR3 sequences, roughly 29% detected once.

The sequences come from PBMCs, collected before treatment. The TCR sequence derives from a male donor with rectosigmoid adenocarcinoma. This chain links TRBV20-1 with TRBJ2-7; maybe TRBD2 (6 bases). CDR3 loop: CSARDGSSYEQYF. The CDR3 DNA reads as TGCAGTGCTAGGGACGGGAGCTCCTACGAGCAGTACTTC.